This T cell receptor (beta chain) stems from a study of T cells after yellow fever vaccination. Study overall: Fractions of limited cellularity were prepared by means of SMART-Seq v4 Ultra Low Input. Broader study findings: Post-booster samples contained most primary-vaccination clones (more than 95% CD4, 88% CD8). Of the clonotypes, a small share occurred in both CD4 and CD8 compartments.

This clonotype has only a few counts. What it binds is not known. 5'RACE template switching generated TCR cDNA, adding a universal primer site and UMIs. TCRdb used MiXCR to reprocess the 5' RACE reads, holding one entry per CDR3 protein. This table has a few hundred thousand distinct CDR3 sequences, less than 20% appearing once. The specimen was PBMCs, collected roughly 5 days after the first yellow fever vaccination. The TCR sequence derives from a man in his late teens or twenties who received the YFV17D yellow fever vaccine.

In DNA form, the CDR3 reads TGTGCCAGCAGTCTGGGACAGAACTACAATGAGCAGTTCTTC. Its translation: CASSLGQNYNEQFF. This chain connects TRBV28 to TRBJ2-1; 7 positions agree with TRBD1. The CDR3 has 14 amino acids. V was pared by 5 bases and J by 3 bases, with 4 bases of the junction left unmatched. In germline, CDR1 is MDHEN, CDR2 SYDVKM.